This TCR beta chain was profiled in a study of human T cells and chemical hapten exposure. The germline gives CDR1 LGHDT, CDR2 YNNKEL (reference sequence). The length of the CDR3 is 15 residues. V gave up 4 bases and J gave up 2 bases, with 9 bases separating them. In the source study's methods: Per-sample TCR counts ranged from roughly 20,000 to 700,000, median 95,638. Each CDR3 protein is one row after TCRdb ran MiXCR on the RACE reads. These V and J calls are TCRdb output, not the study's own analysis. The sample yields 330,000 or so distinct CDR3 sequences, under 6.5% seen once. As to time point: patch test 2, 6 weeks after DPC sensitization. The treatment denotes: therapeutic diphenylcyclopropenone sensitization with weekly scalp DPC.

This rearrangement joins TRBV3-1 to TRBJ2-6; D may be TRBD1 or TRBD2 (5 bases each). The specimen was whole blood, collected in connection with sensitization to the hapten diphenylcyclopropenone (DPC). The TCR comes from a woman under 30 with alopecia areata. Some clones in this sample may be carry-over from other donors' samples. The CDR3, as DNA: TGTGCCAGCAGCCCAAGGGACGCTGGGGCCAACGTCCTGACTTTC. Translated, it gives CASSPRDAGANVLTF.